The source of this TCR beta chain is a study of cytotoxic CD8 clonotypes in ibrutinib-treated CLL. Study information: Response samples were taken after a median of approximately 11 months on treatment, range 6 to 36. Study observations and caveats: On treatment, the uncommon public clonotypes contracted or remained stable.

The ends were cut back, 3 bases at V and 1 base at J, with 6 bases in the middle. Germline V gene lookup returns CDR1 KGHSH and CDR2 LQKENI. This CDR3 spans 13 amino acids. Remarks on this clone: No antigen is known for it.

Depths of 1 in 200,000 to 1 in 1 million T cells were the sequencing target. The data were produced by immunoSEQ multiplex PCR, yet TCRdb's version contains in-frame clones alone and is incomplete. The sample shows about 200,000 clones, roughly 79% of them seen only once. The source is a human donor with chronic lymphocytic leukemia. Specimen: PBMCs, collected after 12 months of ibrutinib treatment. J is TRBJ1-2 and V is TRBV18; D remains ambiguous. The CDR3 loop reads CASSPDGNYGYTF. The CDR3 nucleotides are TGTGCCAGCTCACCCGACGGTAACTATGGCTACACCTTC. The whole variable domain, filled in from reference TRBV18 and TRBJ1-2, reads NAGVMQNPRHLVRRRGQEARLRCSPMKGHSHVYWYRQLPEEGLKFMVYLQKENIIDESGMPKERFSAEFPKEGPSILRIQQVVRGDSAAYFCASSPDGNYGYTFGSGTRLTVV.